Presented here are 6 T cell receptor beta chains from one specimen sequenced in a study of response to subunit inactivated influenza vaccine. Each CDR3 protein gets one entry after TCRdb re-called the RT-PCR reads with MiXCR. The table lists about 780,000 distinct CDR3 sequences, around a sixth of them singletons. The source material was PBMCs from blood, sampled around 5 days after vaccination. The receptors originated from a man between 50 and 59 years old who received an inactivated influenza vaccine.

The chain is built from TRBV5-4 and TRBJ2-2; D is uncertain. CDR3 length equals 13 residues. V lost 3 bases and J 9 bases, leaving 12 bases between the germline ends. Germline V lookup: CDR1 SGHNT, CDR2 YYREEE (reference sequence). CDR3 DNA: TGTGCCAGCAGCTCCTACGTGAGCCGGGAGCTGTTTTTT. Protein: CASSSYVSRELFF.

The chain combines TRBV5-1 with TRBJ2-5, with TRBD2 matching 8 bases. V lost 0 bases, J lost 2 bases, and 6 bases stayed unmatched. The CDR3 extends over 16 amino acids. CDR1 and CDR2 from the germline V gene are SGHRS and YFSETQ. The CDR3 is CASSLAASGPQETQYF. In nucleotides, the CDR3 is TGCGCCAGCAGCTTGGCGGCTAGCGGGCCTCAAGAGACCCAGTACTTC.

In its sample, this clonotype was seen many times. The rearrangement joins TRBV12-3 or TRBV12-4 to TRBJ2-5; tentatively, D is TRBD2 (6 bases). The CDR3 consists of 13 residues. Trimming took off 5 bases at V and 5 bases at J, with 12 bases between the two ends. CDR3: CASSPGTPETQYF. The DNA of the CDR3 is TGTGCCAGCAGTCCCGGGACTCCGGAGACCCAGTACTTC.

The CDR3 sequence is CASSGAVRNEQFF. As DNA, the CDR3 is TGTGCCAGCAGTGGGGCTGTGAGGAATGAGCAGTTCTTC. V is TRBV2 and J is TRBJ2-1; D not certain. Trimming left V 4 bases short and J 7 bases short, with 11 bases between. The germline V gene has CDR1 SNHLY and CDR2 FYNNEI. The CDR3 has 13 amino acids.

This clonotype was recorded a few times. V gene TRBV12-3 or TRBV12-4 combines with J gene TRBJ2-7, with D possibly being TRBD1 (6 bases). This CDR3 spans 13 amino acids. V lost 4 bases, J lost 3 bases, and 10 bases lay in between. The DNA of the CDR3 is TGTGCCAGCAGTTCTTCAGGGGTCTACGAGCAGTACTTC. This translates into CASSSSGVYEQYF.

This chain connects TRBV28 to TRBJ2-5; D is possibly TRBD2 (6 bases). V lost 5 bases, J lost 2 bases, and 12 bases lay in between. This CDR3 is built from 14 residues. Germline values: CDR1 MDHEN, CDR2 SYDVKM. Here the CDR3 reads CASSPGVPQETQYF. CDR3 nucleotide sequence: TGTGCCAGCAGTCCGGGGGTCCCTCAAGAGACCCAGTACTTC.